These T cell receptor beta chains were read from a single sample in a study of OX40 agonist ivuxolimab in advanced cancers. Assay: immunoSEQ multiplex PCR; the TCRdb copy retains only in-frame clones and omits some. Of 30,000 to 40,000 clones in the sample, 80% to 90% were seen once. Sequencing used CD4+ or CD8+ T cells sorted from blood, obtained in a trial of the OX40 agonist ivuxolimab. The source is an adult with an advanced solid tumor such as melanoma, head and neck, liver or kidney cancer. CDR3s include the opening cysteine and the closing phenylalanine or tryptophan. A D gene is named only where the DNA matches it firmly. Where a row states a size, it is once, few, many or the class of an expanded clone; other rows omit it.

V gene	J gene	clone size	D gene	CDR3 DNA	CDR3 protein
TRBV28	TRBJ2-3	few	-	TGTGCCAGCAGTTTCGGGGACTTGAGCACAGATACGCAGTATTTT	CASSFGDLSTDTQYF
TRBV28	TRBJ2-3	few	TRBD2	TGTGCCAGCAGTGACCCGGGACTAGCGAGCACAGATACGCAGTATTTT	CASSDPGLASTDTQYF
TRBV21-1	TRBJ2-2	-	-	TGTGCCAGCAGCAAACCTCACAGAAACACCGGGGAGCTGTTTTTT	CASSKPHRNTGELFF
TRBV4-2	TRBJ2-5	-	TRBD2	TGTGCCAGCAGCCAAGTCGGAGGCAGTCGGGAGGGGGGAGTGGAGACCCAGTACTTC	CASSQVGGSREGGVETQYF
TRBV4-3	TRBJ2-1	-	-	TGCGCCAGCAGCCAAGATAGGTCGGGGCCTTTGTGGGGTGAGCAGTTCTTC	CASSQDRSGPLWGEQFF
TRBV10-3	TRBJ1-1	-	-	TGTGCCATCAGCCCGACAGGCCAATTGAACACTGAAGCTTTCTTT	CAISPTGQLNTEAFF
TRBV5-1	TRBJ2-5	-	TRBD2	TGCGCCAGCAGCCTGGAGGGAGGGTCCTTAGAGACCCAGTACTTC	CASSLEGGSLETQYF
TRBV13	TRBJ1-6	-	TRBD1	TGTGCCAGCAGCGCTACCGGGACAGCTAATTCACCCCTCCACTTT	CASSATGTANSPLHF
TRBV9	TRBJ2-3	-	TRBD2	TGTGCCAGCAGCGGTCTAGGCGGGGGGAACGCAGATACGCAGTATTTT	CASSGLGGGNADTQYF
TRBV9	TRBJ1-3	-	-	TGTGCCAGCAGCGTAGGAGCGGTCTCTGGAAACACCATATATTTT	CASSVGAVSGNTIYF
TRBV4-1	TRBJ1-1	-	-	TGCGCCAGCAGCCAACCCAGTACAGGGAGGACTGAAGCTTTCTTT	CASSQPSTGRTEAFF
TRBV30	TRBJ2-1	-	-	TGTGCCTGGAGTGTTTACGATGAGCAGTTCTTC	CAWSVYDEQFF
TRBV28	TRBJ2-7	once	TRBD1	TGTGCCAGCAGGAGCCGGGACAGCGGTGACTACGAGCAGTACTTC	CASRSRDSGDYEQYF
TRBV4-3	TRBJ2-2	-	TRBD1	TGCGCCAGCAGCCAAGAATCGTTAACAGGGGCCACCGGGGAGCTGTTTTTT	CASSQESLTGATGELFF
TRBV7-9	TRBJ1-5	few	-	TGTGCCAGCAGCTTAGCGGAGGTTGATCAGCCCCAGCATTTT	CASSLAEVDQPQHF
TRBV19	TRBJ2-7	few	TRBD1	TGTGCCAGTAGTACGTTCCGGGACAGGTCCTACGAGCAGTACTTC	CASSTFRDRSYEQYF
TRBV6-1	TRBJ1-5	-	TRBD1	TGTGCCAGCAGTGATCCAGGGACAGGAGATTACCTTAGCAATCAGCCCCAGCATTTT	CASSDPGTGDYLSNQPQHF
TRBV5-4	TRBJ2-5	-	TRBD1	TGTGCCAGCAGCTTGACCGGGACAGGACAAGAGACCCAGTACTTC	CASSLTGTGQETQYF
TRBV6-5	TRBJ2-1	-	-	TGTGCCAGCAACATTAGGGGTTACAATGAGCAGTTCTTC	CASNIRGYNEQFF
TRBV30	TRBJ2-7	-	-	TGTGCCTGGGAGGAGGGGTCCTACGAGCAGTACTTC	CAWEEGSYEQYF
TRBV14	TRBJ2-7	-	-	TGTGCCAGCAGCGCCCGGAACTCCTACGAGCAGTACTTC	CASSARNSYEQYF
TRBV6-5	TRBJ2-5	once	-	TGTGCCAGCAGTTACGGTAACGCCCCTGGACAAGAGACCCAGTACTTC	CASSYGNAPGQETQYF
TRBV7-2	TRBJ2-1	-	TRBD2	TGTGCCAGCAGCTTATGGCCTAGCGGGAGCGGGGACCACAATGAGCAGTTCTTC	CASSLWPSGSGDHNEQFF
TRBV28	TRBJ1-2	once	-	TGTGCCAGCACCGGGATAATCTATGGCTACACCTTC	CASTGIIYGYTF
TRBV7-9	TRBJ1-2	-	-	TGTGCCAGCAGGGTGCGGGACGAGGACAACGCAAACTATGGCTACACCTTC	CASRVRDEDNANYGYTF
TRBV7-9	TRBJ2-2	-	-	TGTGCCAGCAGCTTAGTAGGGGGTCCCGGGGAGCTGTTTTTT	CASSLVGGPGELFF
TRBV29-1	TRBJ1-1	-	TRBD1	TGCAGCGCGTTCGGACAGGTCCTAACTGAAGCTTTCTTT	CSAFGQVLTEAFF
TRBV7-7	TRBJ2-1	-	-	TGTGCCAGCAGCTTAGGGGGACTTAATGAGCAGTTCTTC	CASSLGGLNEQFF
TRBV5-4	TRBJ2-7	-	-	TGTGCCAGCAGCCCGGGGTTCGGGGGTAAGGGGGCCTACGAGCAGTACTTC	CASSPGFGGKGAYEQYF
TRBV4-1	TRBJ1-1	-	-	TGCGCCAGCAGCCAAGATCTAGCCAGGGGTTACCCTGAAGCTTTCTTT	CASSQDLARGYPEAFF
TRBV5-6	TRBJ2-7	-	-	TGTGCCAGCAGCGCCAGGTCCTACGAGCAGTACTTC	CASSARSYEQYF
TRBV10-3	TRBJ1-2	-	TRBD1	TGTGCCATCACACCCGGGACAGACGCCTATGGCTACACCTTC	CAITPGTDAYGYTF
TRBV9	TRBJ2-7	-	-	TGTGCCAGCAGCCCCGACTCCTACGAGCAGTACTTC	CASSPDSYEQYF
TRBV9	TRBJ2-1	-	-	TGTGCCAGCAGCCGATCGGGGGCCCGGGAGCAGTTCTTC	CASSRSGAREQFF
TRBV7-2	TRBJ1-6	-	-	TGTGCCAGCAGCTTGGTCCTCTATAATTCACCCCTCCACTTT	CASSLVLYNSPLHF
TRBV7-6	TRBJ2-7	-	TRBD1	TGTGCCAGCAGCTTATCGGGACAGGACCACGAGCAGTACTTC	CASSLSGQDHEQYF
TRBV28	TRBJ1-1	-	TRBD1	TGTGCCAGCAGCCCCCCCGGACAGGCAGGAAACACTGAAGCTTTCTTT	CASSPPGQAGNTEAFF
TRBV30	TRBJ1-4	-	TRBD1	TGTGCCCGGAGTGTACTCGGACAGGGCCAACTGTTTTTT	CARSVLGQGQLFF
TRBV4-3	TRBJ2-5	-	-	TGCGCCAGCAGCCAAGGGGACCGGGGCCTTTTTCAAGAGACCCAGTACTTC	CASSQGDRGLFQETQYF
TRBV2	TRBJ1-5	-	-	TGTGCCAGCAGTGATAGAGGAGAGGTCCTCGACAGAAATCAGCCCCAGCATTTT	CASSDRGEVLDRNQPQHF
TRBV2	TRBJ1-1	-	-	TGTGCCAGCACGATCCGGGCTAGCACTGAAGCTTTCTTT	CASTIRASTEAFF
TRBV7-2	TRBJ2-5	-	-	TGTGCCAGCAGCTTTAATGGGGAGACCCAGTACTTC	CASSFNGETQYF
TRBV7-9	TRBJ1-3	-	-	TGTGCCAGCAGCTTAACAGTCAGCTCTGGAAACACCATATATTTT	CASSLTVSSGNTIYF
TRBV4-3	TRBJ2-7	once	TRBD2	TGCGCCAGCAGCCAAGGAGGAGCGGGGTACGAGCAGTACTTC	CASSQGGAGYEQYF
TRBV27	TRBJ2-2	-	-	TGTGCCAGCAGTTTTGGGGTAGCCGGGGAGCTGTTTTTT	CASSFGVAGELFF
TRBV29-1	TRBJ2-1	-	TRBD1	TGCAGCGTTGTAGTTGGGACAGGACAAAATGAGCAGTTCTTC	CSVVVGTGQNEQFF
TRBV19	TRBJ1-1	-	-	TGTGCCAGTAGTATGGCCGGGCACACTGAAGCTTTCTTT	CASSMAGHTEAFF
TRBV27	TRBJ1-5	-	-	TGTGCCAGCAGTACAGCGACCACAGGGTCATATAGCAATCAGCCCCAGCATTTT	CASSTATTGSYSNQPQHF
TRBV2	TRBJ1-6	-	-	TGTGCCAGCAGTGAATGGGATTCACCCCTCCACTTT	CASSEWDSPLHF
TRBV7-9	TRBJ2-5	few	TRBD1	TGTGCCAGCAGCGACGGACAGGGTCCGGAGACCCAGTACTTC	CASSDGQGPETQYF
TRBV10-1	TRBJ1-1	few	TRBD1	TGCGCCAGTGTTTTAACAGGGGCCCTTTTGAGGAGGACTGAAGCTTTCTTT	CASVLTGALLRRTEAFF
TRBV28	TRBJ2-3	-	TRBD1	TGTGCCAGCAGTTTACCCGGGACAGGGGACGATACGCAGTATTTT	CASSLPGTGDDTQYF
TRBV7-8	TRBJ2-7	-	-	TGTGCCAGCAGCCATGGGGGGGCGGGATACGAGCAGTACTTC	CASSHGGAGYEQYF
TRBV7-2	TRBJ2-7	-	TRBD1	TGTGCCAGCAGGAGGACAGGGCTCTCCTACGAGCAGTACTTC	CASRRTGLSYEQYF
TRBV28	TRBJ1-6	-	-	TGTGCCAGCAGTTCCCCCCGGGGTAATTCACCCCTCCACTTT	CASSSPRGNSPLHF